A single T cell receptor (beta chain) is shown here with its context. The antigen is unknown. The sample originates from a study of cytomegalovirus exposure and HLA in healthy donors. This CDR3 has 15 residues. The V gene end was trimmed by 4 bases and the J gene end by 4 bases; junction bases not matched to a gene: 4. The V gene's germline CDR1 is SGHNT and CDR2 YENEEA. Study-level points and caveats: The study designated 150 or so TCR beta chains cytomegalovirus-associated. The dataset shows that most TCR sequences were rare, while some public TCRs occurred in many donors.

TCRdb's table, derived via immunoSEQ multiplex PCR, lists solely in-frame clones and lacks some. The data hold about 250,000 clones, with more than 75% observed a single time. J is TRBJ2-1 and V is TRBV11-3; 10 nucleotides agree with TRBD2. This receptor was taken from a man younger than 30 in good health and CMV-seropositive. Sequencing was performed on PBMCs. The CDR3 protein is CASSSSGSLYNEQFF. CDR3 nucleotides: TGTGCCAGCAGCTCTAGCGGGAGCCTATACAATGAGCAGTTCTTC.